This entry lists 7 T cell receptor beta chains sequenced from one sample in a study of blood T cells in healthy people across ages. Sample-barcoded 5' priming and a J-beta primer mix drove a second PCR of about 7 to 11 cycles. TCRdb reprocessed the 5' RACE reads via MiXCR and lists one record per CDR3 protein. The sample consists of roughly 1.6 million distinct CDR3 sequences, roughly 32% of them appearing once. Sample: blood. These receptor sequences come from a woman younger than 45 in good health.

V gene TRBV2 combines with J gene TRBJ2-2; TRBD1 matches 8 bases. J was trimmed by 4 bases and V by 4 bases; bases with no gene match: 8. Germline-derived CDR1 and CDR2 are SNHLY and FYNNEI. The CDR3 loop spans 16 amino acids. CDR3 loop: CASSVRQGIATGELFF. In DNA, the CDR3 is TGTGCCAGCAGTGTTCGACAGGGGATTGCCACCGGGGAGCTGTTTTTT. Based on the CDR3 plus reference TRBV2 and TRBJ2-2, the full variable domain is EPEVTQTPSHQVTQMGQEVILRCVPISNHLYFYWYRQILGQKVEFLVSFYNNEISEKSEIFDDQFSVERPDGSNFTLKIRSTKLEDSAMYFCASSVRQGIATGELFFGEGSRLTVL.

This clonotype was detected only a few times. For the CDR3, the DNA is TGTGCCAGCAGCCGCCCGATAGCGGGGGGTACCTACAATGAGCAGTTCTTC. It is translated as CASSRPIAGGTYNEQFF. The chain uses TRBV27 and TRBJ2-1; 10 bases map to TRBD2. CDR1 is MNHEY and CDR2 is SMNVEV in the germline V gene (reference sequence). V lost 6 bases to trimming and J lost 2 bases; unmatched junction nucleotides: 10. The CDR3 runs 17 residues.

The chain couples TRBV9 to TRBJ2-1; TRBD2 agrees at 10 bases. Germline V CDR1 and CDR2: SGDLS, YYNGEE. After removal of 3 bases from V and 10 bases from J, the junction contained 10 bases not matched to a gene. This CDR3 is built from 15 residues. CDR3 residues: CASSGLAGGREEQFF. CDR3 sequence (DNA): TGTGCCAGCAGCGGATTAGCGGGGGGCCGGGAGGAGCAGTTCTTC.

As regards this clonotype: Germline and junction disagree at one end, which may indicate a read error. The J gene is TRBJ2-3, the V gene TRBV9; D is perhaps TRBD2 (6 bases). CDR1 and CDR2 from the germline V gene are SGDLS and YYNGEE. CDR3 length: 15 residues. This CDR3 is CAGSNSGLTTDTQYF. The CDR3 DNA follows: TGTGCCGGCAGCAATAGCGGATTAACCACAGATACGCAGTATTTT.

The CDR3 DNA reads TGTGCCAGCAGCCCCCGGGCGACAGGTTCTAATCAGCCCCAGCATTTT. Translated: CASSPRATGSNQPQHF. V is TRBV7-3 and J is TRBJ1-5, with D maybe TRBD1 (6 bases). Germline CDR1 is SGHTA and CDR2 is FQGTGA. CDR3 length: 16 amino acids. Trimming took off 5 bases at V and 4 bases at J, with 18 bases between the two ends.

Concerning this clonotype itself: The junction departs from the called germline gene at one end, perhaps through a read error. CDR3 nucleotide sequence: TGCGCCAGCAGCCCGGGACTTTACAATAAGCAGTTCTTC. It yields the protein CASSPGLYNKQFF. The chain is built from TRBV4-1 and TRBJ2-1; possibly TRBD2 for D (6 bases). Germline values: CDR1 MGHRA, CDR2 YSYEKL. This CDR3 spans 13 amino acids.

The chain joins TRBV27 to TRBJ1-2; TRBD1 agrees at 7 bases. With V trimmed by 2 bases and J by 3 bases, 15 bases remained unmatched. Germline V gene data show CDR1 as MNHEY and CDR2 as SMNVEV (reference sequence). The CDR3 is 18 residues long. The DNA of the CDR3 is TGTGCCAGCAGTTTAACAGGGGACTTTCTCTTAAACGACTATGGCTACACCTTC. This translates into CASSLTGDFLLNDYGYTF.